The TCR beta chain under discussion was sequenced for a study of T cell responses to AZD1222 COVID-19 vaccine. Per the germline V gene, CDR1 is SGHAT and CDR2 is FQNNGV. Trimming pared 5 bases from V and 7 bases from J, leaving 23 bases between. This CDR3 contains 16 residues. Data came from immunoSEQ multiplex PCR; TCRdb stores just in-frame clones and leaves some out. This sample has around 79,000 clones, with 70% to 90% found just once. This TCR came from an adult in good health. The source material was peripheral blood, sampled on day 0 of AZD1222 vaccination. The rearrangement uses TRBV11-2 and TRBJ1-2; perhaps TRBD1 as D (5 bases). CDR3 nucleotides: TGTGCCAGCAGCCTTAACGGGCAGACAACGAGGGGTGGCTACACCTTC. This translates into CASSLNGQTTRGGYTF.